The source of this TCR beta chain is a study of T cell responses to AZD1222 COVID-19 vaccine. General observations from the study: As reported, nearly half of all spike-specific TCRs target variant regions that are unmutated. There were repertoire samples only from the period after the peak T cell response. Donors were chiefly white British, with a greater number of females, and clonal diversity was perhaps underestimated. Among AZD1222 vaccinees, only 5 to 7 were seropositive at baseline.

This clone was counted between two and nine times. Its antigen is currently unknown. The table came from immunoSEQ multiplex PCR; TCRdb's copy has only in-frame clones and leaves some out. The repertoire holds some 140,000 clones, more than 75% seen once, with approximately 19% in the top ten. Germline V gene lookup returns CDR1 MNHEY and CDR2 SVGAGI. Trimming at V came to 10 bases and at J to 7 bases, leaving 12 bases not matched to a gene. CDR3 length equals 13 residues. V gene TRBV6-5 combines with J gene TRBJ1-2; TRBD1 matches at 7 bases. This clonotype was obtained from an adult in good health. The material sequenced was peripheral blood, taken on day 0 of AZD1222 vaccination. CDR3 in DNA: TGTGCCACCACCCCGACAGGGAGGGCTGGCTACACCTTC. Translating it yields CATTPTGRAGYTF.